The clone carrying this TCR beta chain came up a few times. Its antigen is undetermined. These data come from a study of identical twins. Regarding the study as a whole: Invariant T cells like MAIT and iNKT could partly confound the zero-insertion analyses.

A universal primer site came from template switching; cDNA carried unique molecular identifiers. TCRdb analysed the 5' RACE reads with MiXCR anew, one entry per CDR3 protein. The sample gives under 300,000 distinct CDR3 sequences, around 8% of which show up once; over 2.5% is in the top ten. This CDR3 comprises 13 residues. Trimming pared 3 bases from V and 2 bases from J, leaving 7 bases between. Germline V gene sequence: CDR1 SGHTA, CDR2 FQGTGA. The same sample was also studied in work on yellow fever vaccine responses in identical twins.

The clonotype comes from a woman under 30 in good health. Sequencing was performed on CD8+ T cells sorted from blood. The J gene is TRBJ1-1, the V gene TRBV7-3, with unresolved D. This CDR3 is CASSFWANTEAFF. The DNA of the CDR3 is TGTGCCAGCAGCTTCTGGGCTAACACTGAAGCTTTCTTT.